Listed below are T cell receptor beta chains from one sample, sequenced in a study of T cell clones after liver transplantation. The data were produced by immunoSEQ multiplex PCR, yet TCRdb's version contains in-frame clones alone and is incomplete. The data show around 110,000 clones, with about nine tenths seen just once and around 0.86% held by the top ten. Here the sequenced sample was CD4+ T cells from blood, taken 12 months after liver transplant. All receptors come from a human patient who received a liver transplant. The graft donor may account for some of the T cells. Each CDR3 is given with its conserved first and last residue. Each record gives: CDR3 length, J gene, V gene, clone size, D gene, CDR3 DNA, CDR3 protein. D genes are given only for firm matches. Size tells how often a clone was seen (once, few, many) or the class of an expanded clone, and some rows leave it out.

>15|TRBJ2-7|TRBV7-9|NA|NA
TGTGCCAGCAGCTCAGGCCCGGGCACCTCCTACGAGCAGTACTTC
CASSSGPGTSYEQYF
>13|TRBJ2-3|TRBV28|NA|NA
TGTGCCAGCAGTCCGGGCCGGACAGATACGCAGTATTTT
CASSPGRTDTQYF
>14|TRBJ1-2|TRBV7-9|NA|NA
TGTGCCAGCAGCTTAGATGTAGAGGGTACCGGCTACACCTTC
CASSLDVEGTGYTF
>15|TRBJ2-1|TRBV23-1|once|TRBD1
TGCGCCAGCAGTCATCATGGGACAGGCTACAATGAGCAGTTCTTC
CASSHHGTGYNEQFF
>19|TRBJ2-3|TRBV28|NA|NA
TGTGCCAGCAGTTTGGAGGGGCGTTTGACAGTATTTCGCACAGATACGCAGTATTTT
CASSLEGRLTVFRTDTQYF
>15|TRBJ2-1|TRBV18|NA|NA
TGTGCCAGCTCACCCGGAGGATCAGGCTACAATGAGCAGTTCTTC
CASSPGGSGYNEQFF
>13|TRBJ2-1|TRBV7-9|NA|NA
TGTGCCAGCAGCCGCCTCAGGGGGGATGAGCAGTTCTTC
CASSRLRGDEQFF
>14|TRBJ2-7|TRBV7-9|once|NA
TGTGCCAGCAGCTTTGGGTCGGGGTCCTACGAGCAGTACTTC
CASSFGSGSYEQYF
>12|TRBJ2-1|TRBV19|NA|NA
TGTGCCAGTAGGGACTATCGCAATGAGCAGTTCTTC
CASRDYRNEQFF
>18|TRBJ1-2|TRBV25-1|NA|TRBD1
TGTGCCAGCAGTGAATCCGGGGGCAGGGGGGACTCTAACTATGGCTACACCTTC
CASSESGGRGDSNYGYTF
>14|TRBJ1-2|TRBV28|NA|TRBD1
TGTGCCGCTCGGTCGGGACAGATCTCCTATGGCTACACCTTC
CAARSGQISYGYTF
>14|TRBJ2-2|TRBV18|NA|TRBD1
TGTGCCGGCAAGACGACAGGGGCTTCCGGGGAGCTGTTTTTT
CAGKTTGASGELFF
>17|TRBJ1-5|TRBV28|NA|TRBD1
TGTGCCAGCAGTATCCTCCGGGACAGGGGGTGGAATCAGCCCCAGCATTTT
CASSILRDRGWNQPQHF
>15|TRBJ2-5|TRBV7-7|NA|TRBD2
TGTGCTAGCAGCCTCGCCCGGACTAGTACAGAGACCCAGTACTTC
CASSLARTSTETQYF
>12|TRBJ2-3|TRBV30|NA|NA
TGTGCCTGGAGCCCAGGGGCAGATACGCAGTATTTT
CAWSPGADTQYF
>15|TRBJ1-4|TRBV28|once|NA
TGTGCCAGCAGTTTATTAGGACAGATCGGCGAAAAACTGTTTTTT
CASSLLGQIGEKLFF
>13|TRBJ1-3|TRBV7-2|once|NA
TGTGCCAGCAGCCCGAGCTCTGGAAACACCATATATTTT
CASSPSSGNTIYF
>13|TRBJ1-1|TRBV9|NA|NA
TGTGCCAGCAGTGATGGAAGGGGCCCTGAAGCTTTCTTT
CASSDGRGPEAFF
>15|TRBJ1-5|TRBV28|once|NA
TGTGCCAGCAGTTTTGCCGGGGACGGTAATCAGCCCCAGCATTTT
CASSFAGDGNQPQHF
>15|TRBJ2-2|TRBV27|NA|NA
TGTGCCAGCAGTTCCCCCCAACTGAACACCGGGGAGCTGTTTTTT
CASSSPQLNTGELFF
>14|TRBJ2-3|TRBV5-4|NA|NA
TGTGCCAGCAGCTCCCCGGGGTTGGCAGATACGCAGTATTTT
CASSSPGLADTQYF
>14|TRBJ2-5|TRBV7-2|NA|TRBD1
TGTGCCAGCAGCCCACAGGGGGCGCGTGAGACCCAGTACTTC
CASSPQGARETQYF
>16|TRBJ2-5|TRBV11-2|NA|TRBD2
TGTGCCAGCAGCCCCGGGACTAGCGGGAGTTGGGAGACCCAGTACTTC
CASSPGTSGSWETQYF
>15|TRBJ2-7|TRBV7-2|NA|TRBD2
TGTGCCAGCAGCCAGGGGTTAGCGGGGAACTACGAGCAGTACTTC
CASSQGLAGNYEQYF
>17|TRBJ2-1|TRBV29-1|once|TRBD2
TGCAGCGTTGAGCCAAACATTAGCGGGAGCCCATACAATGAGCAGTTCTTC
CSVEPNISGSPYNEQFF
>17|TRBJ1-1|TRBV27|NA|NA
TGTGCCAGCAGGGGAGTGACGGGGGAGAGAACGAACACTGAAGCTTTCTTT
CASRGVTGERTNTEAFF
>20|TRBJ1-5|TRBV7-6|few|NA
TGTGCCAGCAGCACCCTAGGCAATAGGGGAGGCAAGAGGGGCAATCAGCCCCAGCATTTT
CASSTLGNRGGKRGNQPQHF
>15|TRBJ1-2|TRBV5-4|NA|NA
TGTGCCAGCAGCGAGGGACAAAGCGATCCCAGGGGCTACACCTTC
CASSEGQSDPRGYTF
>17|TRBJ1-5|TRBV19|NA|NA
TGTGCCAGTAGCCCACCGATTGTGGGCGTCAGCAATCAGCCCCAGCATTTT
CASSPPIVGVSNQPQHF
>16|TRBJ2-3|TRBV12-5|NA|TRBD2
TGTGCTAGTGGTTTGGGGGGACTAGCGGGAAGAGATACGCAGTATTTT
CASGLGGLAGRDTQYF